This T cell receptor beta chain was sequenced in a study of cytomegalovirus exposure and HLA in healthy donors. Whole-study results and caveats: In a later analysis, several top co-occurrence clusters appeared linked to parvovirus B19, influenza, CMV and Epstein-Barr virus.

Both 60 Vbeta primers and 13 Jbeta primers went into the PCR. Only in-frame clones appear in the TCRdb table, and some are missing; sequencing was by immunoSEQ multiplex PCR. The sample has fewer than 60,000 clones; the top ten hold approximately 6.5%. Its frequency marks this clone as medium-sized. What it binds is not known. The CDR3 length is 14 residues. Germline V gene lookup returns CDR1 SNHLY and CDR2 FYNNEI. V trimming: 8 bases; J trimming: 5 bases; junction bases outside the gene matches: 6. The TCR originated in a woman between 35 and 50 years old in good health and CMV-seronegative. This chain connects TRBV2 to TRBJ2-4; TRBD1 aligns across 10 bases. The sample consisted of PBMCs. CDR3 region: CASGGTGVQNIQYF. The CDR3 nucleotides read TGTGCCAGCGGTGGGACAGGGGTCCAAAACATTCAGTACTTC.